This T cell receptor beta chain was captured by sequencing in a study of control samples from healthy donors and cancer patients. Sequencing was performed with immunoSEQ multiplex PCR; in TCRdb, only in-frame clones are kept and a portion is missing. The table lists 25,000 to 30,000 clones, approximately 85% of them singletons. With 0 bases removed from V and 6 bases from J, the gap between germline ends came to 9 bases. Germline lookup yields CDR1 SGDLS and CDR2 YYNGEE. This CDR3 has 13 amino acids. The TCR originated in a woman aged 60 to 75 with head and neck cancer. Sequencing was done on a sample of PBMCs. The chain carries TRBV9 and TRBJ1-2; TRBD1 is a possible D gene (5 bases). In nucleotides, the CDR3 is TGTGCCAGCAGCGTAGGGTCAGGGCATGGCTACACCTTC. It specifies CASSVGSGHGYTF.